The 22 T cell receptor beta chains below come from one sample, sequenced in a study of blood T cell repertoires in COVID-19. The repertoire was sequenced with immunoSEQ multiplex PCR; TCRdb's copy has only in-frame clones and lacks some. The sample has 350,000 to 400,000 clones; approximately 89% are singletons. Sequencing used PBMCs or T cells enriched from blood (not recorded which). These receptors all stem from a woman between 40 and 55 years old who had been exposed to COVID-19.

The rearrangement uses TRBV15 and TRBJ2-7; 7 bases align to TRBD1. Trimming took 3 bases from V and 8 from J; bases not matched to a gene: 7. Germline loops: CDR1 LNHNV, CDR2 YYDKDF (reference sequence). The CDR3 has 13 residues. Written as DNA, the CDR3 is TGTGCCACCAGCAGCACCCGGGACAGCAAGCAGTACTTC. This gives the protein CATSSTRDSKQYF.

V is TRBV5-1 and J is TRBJ1-3, with D unclear. Trimming left V 5 bases short and J 2 bases short, with 8 bases between. Germline values: CDR1 SGHRS, CDR2 YFSETQ. CDR3 size: 13 residues. CDR3 sequence reads: CASSGEAGNTIYF. In DNA form, the CDR3 reads TGCGCCAGCAGTGGAGAGGCTGGAAACACCATATATTTT.

The gene calls are TRBV19 and TRBJ2-2; tentative D call: TRBD1 (5 bases). Trimming took off 3 bases at V and 4 bases at J, with 12 bases between the two ends. CDR1 and CDR2 (germline): LNHDA, SQIVND (reference sequence). The CDR3 is 15 amino acids. CDR3 nucleotide sequence: TGTGCCAGTAGTATGTTCACAGGAAGCACCGGGGAGCTGTTTTTT. This gives the protein CASSMFTGSTGELFF.

The rearrangement joins TRBV9 to TRBJ1-1; D is uncertain. With 0 bases removed from V and 3 bases from J, the gap between germline ends came to 12 bases. In germline, CDR1 is SGDLS, CDR2 YYNGEE. CDR3 length: 15 amino acids. CDR3 sequence: CASSVDGHLDTEAFF. The CDR3 DNA is TGTGCCAGCAGCGTAGATGGCCACCTCGACACTGAAGCTTTCTTT. Looking up the rest from reference TRBV9 and TRBJ1-1 gives the full variable domain: DSGVTQTPKHLITATGQRVTLRCSPRSGDLSVYWYQQSLDQGLQFLIQYYNGEERAKGNILERFSAQQFPDLHSELNLSSLELGDSALYFCASSVDGHLDTEAFFGQGTRLTVV.

The genes are TRBV18 and TRBJ2-1, with 9 bases matching TRBD1. The CDR3 is made up of 14 amino acids. Trimming took 8 bases from V and 5 from J; bases not matched to a gene: 7. Germline CDR1 and CDR2: KGHSH and LQKENI. The CDR3 is CASGRQGVHNEQFF. CDR3 nucleotide sequence: TGTGCCAGCGGGCGACAGGGGGTCCACAATGAGCAGTTCTTC.

The chain uses TRBV5-6 and TRBJ1-4; 7 nucleotides match TRBD1. V trimming: 3 bases; J trimming: 4 bases; junction bases outside the gene matches: 9. The CDR3 consists of 16 residues. Per germline, CDR1 SGHDT and CDR2 YYEEEE. The CDR3 DNA reads as TGTGCCAGCAGCTGGACCGGGACAGCCTTTAATGAAAAACTGTTTTTT. Its protein is CASSWTGTAFNEKLFF.

The CDR3 is CASSLAPGFNYGYTF. In DNA, the CDR3 is TGCGCCAGCAGCTTGGCCCCGGGTTTTAACTATGGCTACACCTTC. The chain is built from TRBV5-1 and TRBJ1-2; D gene uncertain. Germline CDR1 reads SGHRS; CDR2 reads YFSETQ. The length of the CDR3 is 15 residues. Trimming removed 0 bases at V and 1 base at J, with 10 bases between.

Of note for this clone: This same CDR3 is encoded by further DNA sequences in the sample. The V gene is TRBV12-3 or TRBV12-4, the J gene TRBJ1-1; D is undetermined. V was cut by 2 bases and J by 2 bases, with 6 bases left in between. The CDR3 is 13 amino acids. The CDR3 DNA follows: TGTGCCAGCAGTTTACAGGTTAACACTGAAGCTTTCTTT. Its protein is CASSLQVNTEAFF.

The rearrangement uses TRBV9 and TRBJ1-6; tentative D call: TRBD1 (6 bases). This CDR3 region has 15 residues. V was shortened by 3 bases and J by 6 bases, with 13 bases between the two germline ends. The V gene's germline CDR1 is SGDLS and CDR2 YYNGEE. Here the CDR3 DNA reads TGTGCCAGCAGCGCCCAGACAGGATCTAATTCACCCCTCCACTTT. It codes for CASSAQTGSNSPLHF.

The chain couples TRBV5-1 to TRBJ1-2, with D possibly TRBD1 on 6 matching bases. This CDR3 region has 13 residues. Trimming took 0 bases from V and 7 from J, leaving 10 bases between them. CDR1 is SGHRS and CDR2 is YFSETQ in the germline V gene. CDR3 region: CASSLDRAGGYTF. DNA of the CDR3: TGCGCCAGCAGCTTGGACAGGGCCGGTGGCTACACCTTC. The whole variable domain, remainder taken from reference TRBV5-1 and TRBJ1-2, is KAGVTQTPRYLIKTRGQQVTLSCSPISGHRSVSWYQQTPGQGLQFLFEYFSETQRNKGNFPGRFSGRQFSNSRSEMNVSTLELGDSALYLCASSLDRAGGYTFGSGTRLTVV.

V gene TRBV30 combines with J gene TRBJ1-1; perhaps TRBD1 as D (5 bases). Between the trimmed V and J ends, which lost 1 base and 7 bases, there was a span of 13 bases. The CDR3 runs 13 residues. Germline V CDR1 and CDR2: GTSNPN, SVGIG (reference sequence). The CDR3 DNA follows: TGTGCCTGGAGTGCCCCGGGGGGAAGTGAAGCTTTCTTT. This sequence encodes CAWSAPGGSEAFF.

A single count supports this clone. V is TRBV5-6 and J is TRBJ2-7, with D hard to call. The V end was cut by 2 bases, the J end by 4 bases, with 13 bases between. This CDR3 contains 14 residues. Germline V gene lookup returns CDR1 SGHDT and CDR2 YYEEEE. The DNA of the CDR3 is TGTGCCAGCAGCTTTTTACAGATAGGATACGAGCAGTACTTC. This sequence encodes CASSFLQIGYEQYF.

The genes are TRBV27 and TRBJ2-3; D is possibly TRBD2 (6 bases). CDR3 size: 11 residues. Germline V gives CDR1 MNHEY, CDR2 SMNVEV (reference sequence). V gave up 6 bases and J gave up 7 bases, with 8 bases separating them. CDR3 residues: CASSLANTQYF. In DNA, the CDR3 is TGTGCCAGCAGCCTAGCGAATACGCAGTATTTT.

J is TRBJ1-5 and V is TRBV4-3; 8 bases fit TRBD1. The germline V gene encodes CDR1 LGHNA and CDR2 YSLEER. V lost 0 bases and J lost 9; bases outside the gene matches: 7. The CDR3 runs 15 residues. The CDR3 DNA follows: TGCGCCAGCAGCCAAGATCGTGGACAGGGAATGCCCCAGCATTTT. The encoded protein is CASSQDRGQGMPQHF.

The rearrangement joins TRBV18 to TRBJ1-2; 9 bases are a match to TRBD1. The CDR3 has 16 residues. Germline values: CDR1 KGHSH, CDR2 LQKENI. V was pared by 4 bases and J by 8 bases, with 14 bases of the junction left unmatched. CDR3 DNA: TGTGCCAGCTCACGTTCTTCCGGGACAGGGATTATAGGCTACACCTTC. Residues: CASSRSSGTGIIGYTF.

This chain connects TRBV28 to TRBJ2-1, with a possible D match to TRBD1 (6 bases). Germline CDR1 MDHEN, CDR2 SYDVKM. The CDR3 is 15 amino acids. The ends were cut back, 4 bases at V and 0 bases at J, with 10 bases in the middle. CDR3 sequence: CASSSTGDSYNEQFF. The CDR3 DNA follows: TGTGCCAGCAGTTCGACAGGAGACTCCTACAATGAGCAGTTCTTC.

This clone was observed a single time. The chain combines TRBV28 with TRBJ1-5; the D gene is possibly TRBD1 (5 bases). The V end lost 3 bases, the J end lost 5 bases, and 14 bases lay between the germline ends. Germline CDR1 and CDR2: MDHEN and SYDVKM. The length of the CDR3 is 15 residues. As DNA, the CDR3 is TGTGCCAGCAGTTTTATGGGAGGGGCGGATCAGCCCCAGCATTTT. Protein sequence: CASSFMGGADQPQHF.

As DNA, the CDR3 is TGTGCCAGCTCACCCGGGACAGGAACCATCGAGCAGTACTTC. Its translation is CASSPGTGTIEQYF. The V and J genes are TRBV18 and TRBJ2-7, with 8 bases identical to TRBD1. There are 14 residues in the CDR3. The V gene end was trimmed by 3 bases and the J gene end by 6 bases; junction bases not matched to a gene: 7. The germline gives CDR1 KGHSH, CDR2 LQKENI.

The V and J genes are TRBV7-2 and TRBJ1-6, with 8 bases matching TRBD1. V was pared by 1 base and J by 9 bases, with 2 bases of the junction left unmatched. The CDR3 extends over 14 amino acids. Germline V gene sequence: CDR1 SGHTA, CDR2 FQGNSA. The CDR3: CASSLGQGSSPLHF. CDR3 sequence (DNA): TGTGCCAGCAGCTTAGGACAGGGGAGTTCACCCCTCCACTTT.

This chain joins TRBV7-6 and TRBJ1-5, with 9 bases matching TRBD1. V was clipped by 5 bases and J by 5 bases; unmatched bases: 4. Germline lookup yields CDR1 SGHVS and CDR2 FNYEAQ. This CDR3 region has 14 residues. CDR3 DNA: TGTGCCAGCAGCGACGGACAGGGGTATCAGCCCCAGCATTTT. The encoded protein is CASSDGQGYQPQHF.

J is TRBJ1-1 and V is TRBV19, with no clear D. CDR1 and CDR2 (germline): LNHDA, SQIVND (reference sequence). Trimming removed 3 bases from V and 1 base from J, with 15 bases in between. This CDR3 contains 16 residues. The chain's CDR3 is CASSIDLRRANTEAFF. In DNA form, the CDR3 reads TGTGCCAGTAGTATTGACTTGCGGAGGGCGAACACTGAAGCTTTCTTT.

The J gene is TRBJ1-1, the V gene TRBV18, with a possible D match to TRBD1 (5 bases). This CDR3 has 13 residues. Deletions cut 0 bases from V and 6 bases from J, with 8 bases between. Germline V gene sequence: CDR1 KGHSH, CDR2 LQKENI. CDR3 loop: CASSPPLGPEAFF. CDR3 DNA sequence: TGTGCCAGCTCACCACCTCTGGGGCCTGAAGCTTTCTTT.